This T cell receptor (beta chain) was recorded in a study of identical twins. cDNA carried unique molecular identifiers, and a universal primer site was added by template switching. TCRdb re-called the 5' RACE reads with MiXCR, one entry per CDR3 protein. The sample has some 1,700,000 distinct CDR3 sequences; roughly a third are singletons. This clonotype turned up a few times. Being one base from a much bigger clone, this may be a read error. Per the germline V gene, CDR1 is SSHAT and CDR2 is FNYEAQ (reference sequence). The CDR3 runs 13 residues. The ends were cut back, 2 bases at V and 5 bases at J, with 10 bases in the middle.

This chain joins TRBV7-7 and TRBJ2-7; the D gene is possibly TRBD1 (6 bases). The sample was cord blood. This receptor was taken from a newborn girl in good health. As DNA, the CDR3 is TGTGCCAGCAGCTTACGGACAGACCACGAGCAGTACTTC. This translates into CASSLRTDHEQYF.